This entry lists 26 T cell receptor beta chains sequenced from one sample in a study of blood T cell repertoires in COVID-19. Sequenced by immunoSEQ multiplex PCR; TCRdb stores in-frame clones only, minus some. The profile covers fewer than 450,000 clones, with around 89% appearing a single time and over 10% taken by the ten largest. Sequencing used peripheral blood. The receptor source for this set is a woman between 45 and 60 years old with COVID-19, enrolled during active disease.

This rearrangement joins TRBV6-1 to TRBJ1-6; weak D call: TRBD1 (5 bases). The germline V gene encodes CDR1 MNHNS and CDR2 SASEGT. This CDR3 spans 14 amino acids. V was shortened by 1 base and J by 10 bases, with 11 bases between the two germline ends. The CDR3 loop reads CASSEEGGHSPLHF. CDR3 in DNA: TGTGCCAGCAGTGAAGAGGGTGGACACTCACCCCTCCACTTT.

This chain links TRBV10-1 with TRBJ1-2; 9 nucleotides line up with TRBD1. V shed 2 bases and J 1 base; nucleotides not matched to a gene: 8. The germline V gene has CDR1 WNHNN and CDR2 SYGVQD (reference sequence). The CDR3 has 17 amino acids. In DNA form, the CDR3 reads TGCGCCAGCAGTGAGCCAGACAGGGGGTTATTTAACTATGGCTACACCTTC. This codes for CASSEPDRGLFNYGYTF.

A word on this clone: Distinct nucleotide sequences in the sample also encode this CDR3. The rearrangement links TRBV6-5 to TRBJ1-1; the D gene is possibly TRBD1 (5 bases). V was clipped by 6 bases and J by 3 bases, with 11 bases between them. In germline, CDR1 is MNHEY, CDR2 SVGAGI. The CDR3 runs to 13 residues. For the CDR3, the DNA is TGTGCCAGCAGCCCCCAGGGATACACTGAAGCTTTCTTT. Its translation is CASSPQGYTEAFF.

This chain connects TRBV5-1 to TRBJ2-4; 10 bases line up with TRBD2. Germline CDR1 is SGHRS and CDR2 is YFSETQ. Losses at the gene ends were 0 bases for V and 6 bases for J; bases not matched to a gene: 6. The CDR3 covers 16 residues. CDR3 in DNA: TGCGCCAGCAGCTTGGGAACTAGCGGGGCGGGAAACATTCAGTACTTC. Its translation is CASSLGTSGAGNIQYF.

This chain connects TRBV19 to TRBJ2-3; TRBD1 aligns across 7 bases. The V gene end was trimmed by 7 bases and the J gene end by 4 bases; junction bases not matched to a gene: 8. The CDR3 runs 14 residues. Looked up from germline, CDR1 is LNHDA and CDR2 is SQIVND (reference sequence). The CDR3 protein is CASTSEGASDTQYF. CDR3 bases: TGTGCCAGTACCTCCGAGGGGGCATCAGATACGCAGTATTTT.

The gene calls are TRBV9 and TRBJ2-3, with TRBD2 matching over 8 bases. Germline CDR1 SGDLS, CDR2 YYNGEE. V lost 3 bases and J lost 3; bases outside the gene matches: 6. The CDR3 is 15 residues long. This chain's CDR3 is CASSELAGNTDTQYF. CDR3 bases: TGTGCCAGCAGCGAATTAGCGGGGAATACAGATACGCAGTATTTT.

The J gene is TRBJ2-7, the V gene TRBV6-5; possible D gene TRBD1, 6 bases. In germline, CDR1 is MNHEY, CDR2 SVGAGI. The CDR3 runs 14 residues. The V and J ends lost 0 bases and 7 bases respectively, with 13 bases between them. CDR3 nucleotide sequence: TGTGCCAGCAGTTACTCCAGGGGTACGGGGGAGCAGTACTTC. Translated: CASSYSRGTGEQYF.

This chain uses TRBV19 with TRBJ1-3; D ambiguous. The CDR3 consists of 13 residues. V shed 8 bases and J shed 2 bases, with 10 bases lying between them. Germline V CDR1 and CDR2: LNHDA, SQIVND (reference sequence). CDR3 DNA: TGTGCCAGTGTCTCCGGAGCTGGAAACACCATATATTTT. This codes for CASVSGAGNTIYF.

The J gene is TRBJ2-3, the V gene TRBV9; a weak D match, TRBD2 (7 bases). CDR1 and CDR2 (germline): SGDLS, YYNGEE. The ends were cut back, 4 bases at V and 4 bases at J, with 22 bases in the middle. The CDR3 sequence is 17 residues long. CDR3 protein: CASSPRVGGGPADTQYF. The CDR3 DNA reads TGTGCCAGCAGCCCCCGAGTGGGCGGGGGCCCCGCAGATACGCAGTATTTT.

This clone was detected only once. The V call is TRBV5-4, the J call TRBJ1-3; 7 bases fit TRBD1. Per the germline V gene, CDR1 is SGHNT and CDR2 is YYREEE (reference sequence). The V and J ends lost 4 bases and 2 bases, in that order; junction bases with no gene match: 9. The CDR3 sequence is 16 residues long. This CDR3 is CASSASWDRPGNTIYF. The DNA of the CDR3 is TGTGCCAGCAGCGCCTCTTGGGACAGACCTGGAAACACCATATATTTT.

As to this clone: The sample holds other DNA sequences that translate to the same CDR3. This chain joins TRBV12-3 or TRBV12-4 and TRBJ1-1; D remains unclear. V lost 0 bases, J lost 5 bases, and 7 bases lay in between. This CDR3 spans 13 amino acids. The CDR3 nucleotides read TGTGCCAGCAGTTTAGCAGAGTATACTGAAGCTTTCTTT. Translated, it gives CASSLAEYTEAFF.

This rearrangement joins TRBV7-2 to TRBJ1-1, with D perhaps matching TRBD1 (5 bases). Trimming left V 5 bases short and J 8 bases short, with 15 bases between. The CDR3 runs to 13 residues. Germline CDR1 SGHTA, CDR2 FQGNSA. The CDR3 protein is CASSAQPGGEAFF. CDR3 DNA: TGTGCCAGCAGCGCTCAGCCCGGGGGGGAAGCTTTCTTT.

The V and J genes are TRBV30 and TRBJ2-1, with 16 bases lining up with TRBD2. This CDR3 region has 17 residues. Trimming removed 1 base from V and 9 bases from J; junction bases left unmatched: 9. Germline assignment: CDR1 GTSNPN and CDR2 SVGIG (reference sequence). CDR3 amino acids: CAWSADSGTSGGAEQFF. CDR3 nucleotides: TGTGCCTGGAGTGCCGATTCCGGGACTAGCGGGGGGGCTGAGCAGTTCTTC.

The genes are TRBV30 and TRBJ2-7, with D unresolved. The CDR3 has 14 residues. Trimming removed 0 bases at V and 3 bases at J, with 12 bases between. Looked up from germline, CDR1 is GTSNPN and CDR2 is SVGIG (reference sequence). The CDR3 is CAWSVLYSHYEQYF. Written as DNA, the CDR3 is TGTGCCTGGAGTGTTCTCTACTCCCACTACGAGCAGTACTTC. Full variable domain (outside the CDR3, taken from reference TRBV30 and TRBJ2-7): SQTIHQWPATLVQPVGSPLSLECTVEGTSNPNLYWYRQAAGRGLQLLFYSVGIGQISSEVPQNLSASRPQDRQFILSSKKLLLSDSGFYLCAWSVLYSHYEQYFGPGTRLTVT.

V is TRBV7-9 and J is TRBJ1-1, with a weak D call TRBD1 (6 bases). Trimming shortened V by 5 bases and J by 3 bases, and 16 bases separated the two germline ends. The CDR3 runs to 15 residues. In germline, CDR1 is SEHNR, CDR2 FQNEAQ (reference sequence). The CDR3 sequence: CASSPRTAGDTEAFF. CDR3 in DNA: TGTGCCAGCAGCCCAAGGACAGCTGGGGACACTGAAGCTTTCTTT.

CDR3 DNA: TGTGCCAGCAGCCCTCTAAGCGGGGGGGCAACAGATACGCAGTATTTT. Amino acids: CASSPLSGGATDTQYF. The chain employs TRBV9 and TRBJ2-3; 10 bases line up with TRBD2. Germline V gene lookup returns CDR1 SGDLS and CDR2 YYNGEE. V was clipped by 4 bases and J by 3 bases; unmatched bases: 8. There are 16 residues in the CDR3. Together with reference TRBV9 and TRBJ2-3, the CDR3 gives the full variable domain: DSGVTQTPKHLITATGQRVTLRCSPRSGDLSVYWYQQSLDQGLQFLIQYYNGEERAKGNILERFSAQQFPDLHSELNLSSLELGDSALYFCASSPLSGGATDTQYFGPGTRLTVL.

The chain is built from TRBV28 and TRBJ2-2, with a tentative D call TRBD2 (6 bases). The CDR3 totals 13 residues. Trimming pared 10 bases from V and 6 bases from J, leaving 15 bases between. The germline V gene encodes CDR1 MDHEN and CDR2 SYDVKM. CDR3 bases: TGTGCCACCCCAGGAGGGTTCGCCGGGGAGCTGTTTTTT. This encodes CATPGGFAGELFF.

CDR3 in DNA: TGTGCCAGCCTGCTAACAGGAGGGGAACCCTACGAGCAGTACTTC. Amino acid sequence: CASLLTGGEPYEQYF. The chain employs TRBV9 and TRBJ2-7; tentatively, D is TRBD2 (6 bases). The CDR3 extends over 15 amino acids. Germline values: CDR1 SGDLS, CDR2 YYNGEE. Trimming removed 7 bases from V and 2 bases from J, with 19 bases in between.

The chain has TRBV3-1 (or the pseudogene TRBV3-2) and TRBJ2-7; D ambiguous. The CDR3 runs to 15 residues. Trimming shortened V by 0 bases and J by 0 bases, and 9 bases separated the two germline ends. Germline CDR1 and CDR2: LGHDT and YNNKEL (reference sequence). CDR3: CASSQERSASYEQYF. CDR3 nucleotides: TGTGCCAGCAGCCAAGAGAGGTCGGCCTCCTACGAGCAGTACTTC.

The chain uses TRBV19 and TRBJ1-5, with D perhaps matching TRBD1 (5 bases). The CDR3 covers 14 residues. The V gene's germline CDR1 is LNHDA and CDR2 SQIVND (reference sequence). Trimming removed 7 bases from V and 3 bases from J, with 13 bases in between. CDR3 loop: CASTPGLNNQPQHF. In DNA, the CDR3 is TGTGCCAGTACTCCGGGACTAAACAATCAGCCCCAGCATTTT.

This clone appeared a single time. The CDR3 loop is CASSVASGGSITGELFF. The CDR3 DNA is TGTGCCAGCAGCGTGGCTAGCGGGGGGAGTATCACCGGGGAGCTGTTTTTT. J is TRBJ2-2 and V is TRBV9; 11 bases are a match to TRBD2. The V gene end was trimmed by 2 bases and the J gene end by 4 bases; junction bases not matched to a gene: 7. Germline CDR1 reads SGDLS; CDR2 reads YYNGEE. The CDR3 spans 17 residues.

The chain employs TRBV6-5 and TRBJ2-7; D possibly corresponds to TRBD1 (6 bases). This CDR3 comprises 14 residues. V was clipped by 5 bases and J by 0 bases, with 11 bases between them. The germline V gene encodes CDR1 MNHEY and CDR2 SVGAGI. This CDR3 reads CASSTQGSSYEQYF. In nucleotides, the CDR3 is TGTGCCAGCAGTACACAGGGTAGCTCCTACGAGCAGTACTTC.

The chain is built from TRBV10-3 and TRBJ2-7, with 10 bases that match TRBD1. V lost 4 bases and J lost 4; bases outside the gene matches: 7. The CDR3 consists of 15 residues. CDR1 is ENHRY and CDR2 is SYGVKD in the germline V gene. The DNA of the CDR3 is TGTGCCATCAGTGGAGGACAGGGGGGCGAGTACGAGCAGTACTTC. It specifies CAISGGQGGEYEQYF.

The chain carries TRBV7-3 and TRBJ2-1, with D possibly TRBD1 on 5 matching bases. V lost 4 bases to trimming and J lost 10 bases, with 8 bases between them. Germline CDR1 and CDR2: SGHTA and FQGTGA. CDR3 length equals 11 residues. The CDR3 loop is CASSSQGEQFF. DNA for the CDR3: TGTGCCAGCAGCTCCCAGGGAGAGCAGTTCTTC. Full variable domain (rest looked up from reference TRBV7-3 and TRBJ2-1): GAGVSQTPSNKVTEKGKYVELRCDPISGHTALYWYRQSLGQGPEFLIYFQGTGAADDSGLPNDRFFAVRPEGSVSTLKIQRTERGDSAVYLCASSSQGEQFFGPGTRLTVL.

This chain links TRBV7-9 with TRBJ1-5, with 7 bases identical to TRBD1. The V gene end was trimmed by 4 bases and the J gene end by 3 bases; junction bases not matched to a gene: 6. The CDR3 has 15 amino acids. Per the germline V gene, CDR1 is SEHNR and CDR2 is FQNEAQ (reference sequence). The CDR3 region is CASSSGGGVNQPQHF. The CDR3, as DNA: TGTGCCAGCAGCTCAGGGGGAGGCGTCAATCAGCCCCAGCATTTT.

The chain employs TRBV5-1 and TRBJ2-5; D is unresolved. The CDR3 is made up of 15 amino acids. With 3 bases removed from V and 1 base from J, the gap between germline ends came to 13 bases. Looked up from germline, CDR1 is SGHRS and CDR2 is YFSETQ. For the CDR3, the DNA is TGCGCCAGCAGCTCCCCTGGCGGTGCCCAAGAGACCCAGTACTTC. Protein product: CASSSPGGAQETQYF.